This T cell receptor beta chain appears in the sequencing data of a study of blood T cells in healthy people across ages. General observations from the study: Versus aged donors, long-lived donors had higher diversity and more naive CD4+ cells.

A sample-barcoded 5' primer and a J-beta primer mix were used in a second PCR of roughly 7 to 11 cycles. In TCRdb, the 5' RACE reads were re-called with MiXCR into one record per CDR3 protein. The table shows a few hundred thousand distinct CDR3 sequences, with around 27% occurring only once. V was clipped by 10 bases and J by 3 bases, with 15 bases between them. The CDR3 covers 13 residues. This clonotype was seen only a few times. The antigen is undetermined. The data also belong to a second study, concerning T cells of mothers and their children.

This sequence originates from a boy between 2 and 10 years old in good health. This chain connects TRBV12-3 or TRBV12-4 to TRBJ2-5; unclear D gene. Input material: blood. CDR3 residues: CATQSSFEETQYF. The CDR3 DNA is TGTGCCACCCAGAGTAGTTTTGAAGAGACCCAGTACTTC.